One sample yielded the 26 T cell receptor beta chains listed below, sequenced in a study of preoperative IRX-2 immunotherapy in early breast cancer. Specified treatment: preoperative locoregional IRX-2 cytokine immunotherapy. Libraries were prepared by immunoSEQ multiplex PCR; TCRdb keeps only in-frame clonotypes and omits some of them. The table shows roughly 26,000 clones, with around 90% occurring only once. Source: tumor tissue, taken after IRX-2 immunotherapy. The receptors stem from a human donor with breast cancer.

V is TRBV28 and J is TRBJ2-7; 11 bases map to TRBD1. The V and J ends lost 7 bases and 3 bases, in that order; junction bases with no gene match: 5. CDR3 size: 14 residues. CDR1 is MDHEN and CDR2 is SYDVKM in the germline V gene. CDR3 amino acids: CASTGQGVNYEQYV. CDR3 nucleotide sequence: TGTGCCAGCACGGGACAGGGGGTAAACTACGAGCAGTACGTC.

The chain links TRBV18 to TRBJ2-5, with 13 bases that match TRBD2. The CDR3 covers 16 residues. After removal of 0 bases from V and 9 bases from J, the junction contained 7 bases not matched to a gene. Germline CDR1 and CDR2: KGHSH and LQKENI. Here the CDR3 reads CASSPPRRTSGGAQYF. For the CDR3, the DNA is TGTGCCAGCTCACCACCGCGGAGGACTAGCGGGGGTGCCCAGTACTTC.

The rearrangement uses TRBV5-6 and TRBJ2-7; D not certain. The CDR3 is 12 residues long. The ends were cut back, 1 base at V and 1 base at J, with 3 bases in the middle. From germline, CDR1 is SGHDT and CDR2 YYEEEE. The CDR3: CASSLLSYEQYF. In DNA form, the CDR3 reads TGTGCCAGCAGCTTGCTATCCTACGAGCAGTACTTC.

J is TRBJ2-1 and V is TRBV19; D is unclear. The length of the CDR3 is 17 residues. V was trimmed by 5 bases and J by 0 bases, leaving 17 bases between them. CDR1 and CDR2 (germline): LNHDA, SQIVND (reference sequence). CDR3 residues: CASSVGVALYSYNEQFF. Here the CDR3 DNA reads TGTGCCAGTAGTGTAGGAGTAGCCCTCTACTCCTACAATGAGCAGTTCTTC.

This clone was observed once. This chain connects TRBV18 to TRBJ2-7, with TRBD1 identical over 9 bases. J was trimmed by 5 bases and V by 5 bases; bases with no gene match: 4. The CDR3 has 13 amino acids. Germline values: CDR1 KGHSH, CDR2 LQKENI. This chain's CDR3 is CASSTGGADEQYF. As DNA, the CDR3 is TGTGCCAGCTCAACAGGGGGCGCGGACGAGCAGTACTTC.

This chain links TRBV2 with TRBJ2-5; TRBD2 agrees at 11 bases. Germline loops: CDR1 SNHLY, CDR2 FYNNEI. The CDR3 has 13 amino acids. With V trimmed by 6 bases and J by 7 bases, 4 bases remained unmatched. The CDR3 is CASRTGLAGTQYF. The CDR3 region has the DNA TGTGCCAGCAGAACCGGACTAGCGGGGACCCAGTACTTC. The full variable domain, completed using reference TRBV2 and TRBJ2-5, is EPEVTQTPSHQVTQMGQEVILRCVPISNHLYFYWYRQILGQKVEFLVSFYNNEISEKSEIFDDQFSVERPDGSNFTLKIRSTKLEDSAMYFCASRTGLAGTQYFGPGTRLLVL.

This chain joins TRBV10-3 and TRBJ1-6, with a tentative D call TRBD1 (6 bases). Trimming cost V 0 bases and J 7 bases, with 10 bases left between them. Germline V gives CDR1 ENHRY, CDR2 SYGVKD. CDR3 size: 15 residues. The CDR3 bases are TGTGCCATCAGTGAGTCGTCCAGGGGAAATTCACCCCTCCACTTT. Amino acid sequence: CAISESSRGNSPLHF.

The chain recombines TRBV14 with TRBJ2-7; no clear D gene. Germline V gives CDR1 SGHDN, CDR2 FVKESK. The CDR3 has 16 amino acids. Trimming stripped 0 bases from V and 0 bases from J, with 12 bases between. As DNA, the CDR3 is TGTGCCAGCAGCCAAGATTTTGCCCGGAGCTCCTACGAGCAGTACTTC. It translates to CASSQDFARSSYEQYF.

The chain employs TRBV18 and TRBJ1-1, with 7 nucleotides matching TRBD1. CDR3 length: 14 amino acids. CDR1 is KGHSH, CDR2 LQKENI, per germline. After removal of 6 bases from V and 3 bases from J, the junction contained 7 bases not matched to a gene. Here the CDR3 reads CASSKGAGDTEAFF. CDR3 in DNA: TGTGCCAGCTCGAAGGGGGCTGGGGACACTGAAGCTTTCTTT.

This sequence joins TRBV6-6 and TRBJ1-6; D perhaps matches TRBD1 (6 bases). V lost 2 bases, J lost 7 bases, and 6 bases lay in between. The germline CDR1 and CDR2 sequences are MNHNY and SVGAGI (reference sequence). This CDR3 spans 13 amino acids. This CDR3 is CASSYQGNSPLHF. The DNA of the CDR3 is TGTGCCAGCAGTTACCAGGGGAATTCACCCCTCCACTTT.

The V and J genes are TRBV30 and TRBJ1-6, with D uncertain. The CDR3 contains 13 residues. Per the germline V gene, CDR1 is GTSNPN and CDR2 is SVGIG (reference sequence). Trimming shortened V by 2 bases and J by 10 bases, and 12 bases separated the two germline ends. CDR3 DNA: TGTGCCTGGAGTCTGGGGTTCGGATCACCCCTCCACTTT. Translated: CAWSLGFGSPLHF.

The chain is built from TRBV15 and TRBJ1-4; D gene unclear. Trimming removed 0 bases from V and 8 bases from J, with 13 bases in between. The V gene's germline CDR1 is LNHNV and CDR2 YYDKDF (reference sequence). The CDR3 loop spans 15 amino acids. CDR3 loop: CATSRDMGNGEKLFF. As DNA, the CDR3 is TGTGCCACCAGCAGAGATATGGGTAATGGGGAAAAACTGTTTTTT. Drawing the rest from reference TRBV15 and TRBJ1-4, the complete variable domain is DAMVIQNPRYQVTQFGKPVTLSCSQTLNHNVMYWYQQKSSQAPKLLFHYYDKDFNNEADTPDNFQSRRPNTSFCFLDIRSPGLGDTAMYLCATSRDMGNGEKLFFGSGTQLSVL.

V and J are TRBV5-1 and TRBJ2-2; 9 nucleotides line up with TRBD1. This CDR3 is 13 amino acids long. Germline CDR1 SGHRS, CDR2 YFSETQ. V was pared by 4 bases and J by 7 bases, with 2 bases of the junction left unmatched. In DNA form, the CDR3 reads TGCGCCAGCAGCCGGGACAGGGTCGGGGAGCTGTTTTTT. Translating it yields CASSRDRVGELFF.

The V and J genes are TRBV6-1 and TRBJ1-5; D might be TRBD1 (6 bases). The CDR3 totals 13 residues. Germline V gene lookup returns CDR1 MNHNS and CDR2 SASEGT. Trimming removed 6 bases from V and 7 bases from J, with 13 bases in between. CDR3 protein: CASRRGGYQPQHF. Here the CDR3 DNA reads TGTGCCAGCAGGAGAGGGGGTTACCAGCCCCAGCATTTT.

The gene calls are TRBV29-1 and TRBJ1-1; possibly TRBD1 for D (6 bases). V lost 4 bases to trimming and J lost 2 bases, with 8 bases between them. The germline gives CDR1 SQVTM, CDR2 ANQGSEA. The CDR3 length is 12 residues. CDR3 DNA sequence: TGCAGCGTTGGGGACACAAACACTGAAGCTTTCTTT. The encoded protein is CSVGDTNTEAFF.

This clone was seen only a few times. The DNA for the CDR3 is TGTGCCATCAACACTCCTGACACCGGGGAGCTGTTTTTT. Its translation: CAINTPDTGELFF. The chain has TRBV10-3 and TRBJ2-2; D gene unclear. The V end lost 7 bases, the J end lost 3 bases, and 9 bases lay between the germline ends. The CDR3 is 13 amino acids. Germline V gene data show CDR1 as ENHRY and CDR2 as SYGVKD.

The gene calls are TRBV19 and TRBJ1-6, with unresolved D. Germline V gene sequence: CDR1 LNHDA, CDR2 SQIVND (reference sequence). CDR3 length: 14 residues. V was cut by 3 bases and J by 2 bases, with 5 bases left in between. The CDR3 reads CASSMDTYNSPLHF. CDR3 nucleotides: TGTGCCAGTAGTATGGATACCTATAATTCACCCCTCCACTTT.

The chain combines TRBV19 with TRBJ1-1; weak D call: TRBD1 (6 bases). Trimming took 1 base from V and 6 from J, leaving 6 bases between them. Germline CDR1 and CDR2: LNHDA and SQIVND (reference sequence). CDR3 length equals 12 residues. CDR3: CASSIAGAEAFF. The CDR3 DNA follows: TGTGCCAGTAGTATAGCAGGGGCTGAAGCTTTCTTT.

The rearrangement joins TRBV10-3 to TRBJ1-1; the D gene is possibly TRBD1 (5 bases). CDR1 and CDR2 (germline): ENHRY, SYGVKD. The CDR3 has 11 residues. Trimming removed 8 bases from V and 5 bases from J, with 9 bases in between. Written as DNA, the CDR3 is TGTGCCATCGGCTGGGGGACTGAAGCTTTCTTT. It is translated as CAIGWGTEAFF.

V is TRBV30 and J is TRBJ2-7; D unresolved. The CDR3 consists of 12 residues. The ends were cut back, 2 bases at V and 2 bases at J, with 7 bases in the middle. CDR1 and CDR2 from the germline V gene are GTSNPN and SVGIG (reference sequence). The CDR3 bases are TGTGCCTGGAGTCTAGATACCTACGAGCAGTACTTC. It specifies CAWSLDTYEQYF.

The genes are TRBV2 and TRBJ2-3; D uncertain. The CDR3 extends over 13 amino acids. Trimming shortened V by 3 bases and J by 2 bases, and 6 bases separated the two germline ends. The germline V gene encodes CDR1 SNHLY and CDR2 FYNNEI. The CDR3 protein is CASSEGNTDTQYF. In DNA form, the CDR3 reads TGTGCCAGCAGTGAGGGTAACACAGATACGCAGTATTTT.

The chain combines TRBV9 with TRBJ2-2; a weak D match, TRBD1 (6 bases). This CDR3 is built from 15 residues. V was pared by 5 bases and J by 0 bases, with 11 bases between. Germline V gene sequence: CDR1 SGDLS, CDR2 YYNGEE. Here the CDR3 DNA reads TGTGCCAGCAGACCCGGACAGACGAACACCGGGGAGCTGTTTTTT. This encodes CASRPGQTNTGELFF.

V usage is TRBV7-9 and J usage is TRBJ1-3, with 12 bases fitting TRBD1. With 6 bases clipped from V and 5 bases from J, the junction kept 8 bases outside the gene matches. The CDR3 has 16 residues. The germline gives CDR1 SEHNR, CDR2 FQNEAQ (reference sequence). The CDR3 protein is CASSRPGQGARNTIYF. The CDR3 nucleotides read TGTGCCAGCAGTCGCCCGGGACAGGGGGCCAGAAACACCATATATTTT.

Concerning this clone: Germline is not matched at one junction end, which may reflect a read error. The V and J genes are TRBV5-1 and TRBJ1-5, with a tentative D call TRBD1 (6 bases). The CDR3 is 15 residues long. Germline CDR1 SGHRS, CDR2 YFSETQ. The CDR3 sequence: CASSLWTAETIPPNF. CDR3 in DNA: TGCGCCAGCAGCTTGTGGACAGCGGAGACCATCCCCCCCAATTTT.

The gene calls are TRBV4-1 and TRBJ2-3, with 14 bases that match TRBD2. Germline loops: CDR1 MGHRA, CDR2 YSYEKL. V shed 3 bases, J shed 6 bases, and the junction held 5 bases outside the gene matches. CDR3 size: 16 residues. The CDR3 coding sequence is TGCGCCAGCAGCCAGGGACTAGCGGGGGCGGGGGATACGCAGTATTTT. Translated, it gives CASSQGLAGAGDTQYF.

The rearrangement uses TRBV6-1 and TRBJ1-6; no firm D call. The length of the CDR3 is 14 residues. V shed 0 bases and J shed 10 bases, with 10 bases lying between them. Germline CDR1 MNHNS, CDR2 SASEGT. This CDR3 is CASSEASRLSPLHF. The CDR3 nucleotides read TGTGCCAGCAGTGAAGCCTCGAGGCTGTCACCCCTCCACTTT.